This T cell receptor beta chain was obtained from a study of cytomegalovirus exposure and HLA in healthy donors. Study-level results: Another analysis was done later, and it associated fewer than 20,000 TCR beta sequences with HLA alleles at 0.05 false discovery rate.

The PCR had 60 Vbeta and 13 Jbeta primers. TCRdb's copy holds only in-frame clones and misses some; the assay was immunoSEQ multiplex PCR. The sample yields 200,000 to 250,000 clones, more than 70% seen once. Note on this clone: What it binds is not known.

This CDR3 comprises 14 residues. CDR1 ENHRY and CDR2 SYGVKD come from the germline V gene. Between the trimmed V and J ends, which lost 3 bases and 0 bases, there was a span of 6 bases. The sequence was obtained from a human donor in good health. The sequenced material came from PBMCs. The rearrangement joins TRBV10-3 to TRBJ2-1; D ambiguous. The CDR3 DNA is TGTGCCATCAGTGATCCCGGCTCCTACAATGAGCAGTTCTTC. Translating gives CAISDPGSYNEQFF.